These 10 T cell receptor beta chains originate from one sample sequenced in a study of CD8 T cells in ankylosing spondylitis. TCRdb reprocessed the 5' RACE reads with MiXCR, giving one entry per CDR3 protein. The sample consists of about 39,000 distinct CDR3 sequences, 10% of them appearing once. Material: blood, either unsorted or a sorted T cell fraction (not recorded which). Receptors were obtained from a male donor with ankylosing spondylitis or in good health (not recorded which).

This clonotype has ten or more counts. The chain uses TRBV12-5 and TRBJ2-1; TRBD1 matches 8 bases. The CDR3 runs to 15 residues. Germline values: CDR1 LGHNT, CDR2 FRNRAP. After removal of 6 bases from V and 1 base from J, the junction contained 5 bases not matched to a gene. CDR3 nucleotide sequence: TGTGCTAGTGGGGGGGGACAGGCTTCCTACAATGAGCAGTTCTTC. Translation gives CASGGGQASYNEQFF.

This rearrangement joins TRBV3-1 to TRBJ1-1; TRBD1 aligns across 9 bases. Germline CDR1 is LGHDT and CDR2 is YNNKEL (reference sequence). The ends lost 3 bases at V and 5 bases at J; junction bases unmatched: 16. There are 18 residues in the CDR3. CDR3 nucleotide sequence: TGTGCCAGCAGCCACAGGACAGGGGTGCGTATGTGGGATACTGAAGCTTTCTTT. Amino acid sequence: CASSHRTGVRMWDTEAFF. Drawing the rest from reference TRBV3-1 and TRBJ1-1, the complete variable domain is DTAVSQTPKYLVTQMGNDKSIKCEQNLGHDTMYWYKQDSKKFLKIMFSYNNKELIINETVPNRFSPKSPDKAHLNLHINSLELGDSAVYFCASSHRTGVRMWDTEAFFGQGTRLTVV.

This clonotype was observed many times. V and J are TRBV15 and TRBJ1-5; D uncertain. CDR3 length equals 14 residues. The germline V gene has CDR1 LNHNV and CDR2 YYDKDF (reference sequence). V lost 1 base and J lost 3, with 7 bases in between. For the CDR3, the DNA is TGTGCCACCAGCAGAGGGACGGTCAATCAGCCCCAGCATTTT. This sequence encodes CATSRGTVNQPQHF.

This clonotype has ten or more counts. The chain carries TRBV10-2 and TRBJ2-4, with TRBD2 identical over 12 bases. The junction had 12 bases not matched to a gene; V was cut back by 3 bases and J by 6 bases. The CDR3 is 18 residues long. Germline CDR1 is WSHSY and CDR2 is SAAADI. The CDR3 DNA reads TGCGCCAGCAGTGACCCCCGCCTAGCGGGAGGGCCCACAAACATTCAGTACTTC. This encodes CASSDPRLAGGPTNIQYF.

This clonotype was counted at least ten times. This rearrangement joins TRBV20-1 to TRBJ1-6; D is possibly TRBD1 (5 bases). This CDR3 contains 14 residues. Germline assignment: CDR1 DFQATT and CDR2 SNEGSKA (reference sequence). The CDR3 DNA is TGCAGCCGGCATACAGGAATGGCTAATTCACCCCTCCACTTT. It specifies CSRHTGMANSPLHF.

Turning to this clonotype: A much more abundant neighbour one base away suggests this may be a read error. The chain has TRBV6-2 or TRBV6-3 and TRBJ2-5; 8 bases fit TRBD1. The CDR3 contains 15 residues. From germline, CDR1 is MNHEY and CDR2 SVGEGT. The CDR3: CASSGGTGGGEPQYF. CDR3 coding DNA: TGTGCCAGCAGCGGCGGGACAGGCGGTGGAGAGCCCCAGTACTTC.

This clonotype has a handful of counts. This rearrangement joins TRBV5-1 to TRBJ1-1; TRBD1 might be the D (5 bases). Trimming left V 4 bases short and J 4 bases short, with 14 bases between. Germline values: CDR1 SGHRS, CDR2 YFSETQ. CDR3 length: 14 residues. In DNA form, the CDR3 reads TGCGCCAGCAGCCCGACCCGAGGGGTCACTGAAGCTTTCTTT. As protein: CASSPTRGVTEAFF.

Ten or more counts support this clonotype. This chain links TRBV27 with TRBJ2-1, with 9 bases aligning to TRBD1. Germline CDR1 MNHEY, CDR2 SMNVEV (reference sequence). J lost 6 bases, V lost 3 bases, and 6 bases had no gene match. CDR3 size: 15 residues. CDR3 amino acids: CASSFRDRARNEQFF. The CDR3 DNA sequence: TGTGCCAGCAGTTTCCGGGACAGGGCTCGCAATGAGCAGTTCTTC.

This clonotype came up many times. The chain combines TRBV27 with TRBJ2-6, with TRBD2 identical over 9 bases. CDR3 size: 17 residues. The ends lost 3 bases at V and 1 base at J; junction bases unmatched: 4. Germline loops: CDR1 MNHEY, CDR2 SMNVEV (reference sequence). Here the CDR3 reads CASSFAGGPSGANVLTF. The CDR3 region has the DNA TGTGCCAGCAGTTTCGCGGGAGGGCCTTCTGGGGCCAACGTCCTGACTTTC.

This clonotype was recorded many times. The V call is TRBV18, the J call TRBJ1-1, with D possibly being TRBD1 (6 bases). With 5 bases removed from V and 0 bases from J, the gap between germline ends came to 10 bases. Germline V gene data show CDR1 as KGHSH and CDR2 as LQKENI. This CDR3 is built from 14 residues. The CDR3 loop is CASSTGTMNTEAFF. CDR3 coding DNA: TGTGCCAGCTCAACCGGGACAATGAACACTGAAGCTTTCTTT.